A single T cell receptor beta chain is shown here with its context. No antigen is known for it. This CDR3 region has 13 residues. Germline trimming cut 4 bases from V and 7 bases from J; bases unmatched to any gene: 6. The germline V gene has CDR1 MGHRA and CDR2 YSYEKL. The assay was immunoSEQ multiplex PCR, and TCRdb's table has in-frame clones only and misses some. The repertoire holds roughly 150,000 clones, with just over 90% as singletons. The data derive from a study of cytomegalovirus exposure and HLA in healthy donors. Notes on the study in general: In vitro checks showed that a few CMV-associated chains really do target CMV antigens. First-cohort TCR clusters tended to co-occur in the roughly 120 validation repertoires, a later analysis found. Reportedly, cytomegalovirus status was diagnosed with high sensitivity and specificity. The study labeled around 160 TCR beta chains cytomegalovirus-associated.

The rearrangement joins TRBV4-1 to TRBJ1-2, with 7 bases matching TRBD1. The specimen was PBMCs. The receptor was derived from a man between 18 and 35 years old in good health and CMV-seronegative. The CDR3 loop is CASSPGGSRGYTF. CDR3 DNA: TGCGCCAGCAGCCCAGGGGGTTCCCGTGGCTACACCTTC.